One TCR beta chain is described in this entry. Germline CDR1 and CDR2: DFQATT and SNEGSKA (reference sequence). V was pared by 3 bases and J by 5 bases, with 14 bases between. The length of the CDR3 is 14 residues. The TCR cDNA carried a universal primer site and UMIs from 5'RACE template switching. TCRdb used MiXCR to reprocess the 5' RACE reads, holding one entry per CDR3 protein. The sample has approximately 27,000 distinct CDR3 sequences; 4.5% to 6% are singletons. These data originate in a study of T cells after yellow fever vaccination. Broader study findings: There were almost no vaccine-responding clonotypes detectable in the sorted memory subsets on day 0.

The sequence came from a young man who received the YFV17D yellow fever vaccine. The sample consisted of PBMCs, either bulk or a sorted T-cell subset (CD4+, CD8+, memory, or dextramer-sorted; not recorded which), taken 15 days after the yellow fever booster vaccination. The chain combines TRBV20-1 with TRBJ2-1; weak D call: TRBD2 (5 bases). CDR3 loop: CSARSGSTDNEQFF. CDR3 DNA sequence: TGCAGTGCTAGGTCGGGGAGCACCGACAATGAGCAGTTCTTC.